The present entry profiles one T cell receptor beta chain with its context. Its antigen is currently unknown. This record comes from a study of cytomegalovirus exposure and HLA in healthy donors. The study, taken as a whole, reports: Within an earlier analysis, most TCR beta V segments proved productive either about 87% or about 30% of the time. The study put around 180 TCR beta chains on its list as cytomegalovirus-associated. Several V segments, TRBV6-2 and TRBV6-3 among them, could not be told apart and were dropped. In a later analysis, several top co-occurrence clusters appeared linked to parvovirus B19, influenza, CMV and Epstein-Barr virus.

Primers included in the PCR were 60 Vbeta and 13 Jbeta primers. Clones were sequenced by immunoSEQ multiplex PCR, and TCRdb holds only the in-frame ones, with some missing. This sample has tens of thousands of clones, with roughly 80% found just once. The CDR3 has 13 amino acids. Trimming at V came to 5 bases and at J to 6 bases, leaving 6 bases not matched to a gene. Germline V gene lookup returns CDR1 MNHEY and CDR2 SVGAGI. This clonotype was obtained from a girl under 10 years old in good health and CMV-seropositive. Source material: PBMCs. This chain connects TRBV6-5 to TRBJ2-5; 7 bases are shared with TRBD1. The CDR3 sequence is CASSNRGKQTQYF. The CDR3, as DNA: TGTGCCAGCAGTAACAGGGGCAAACAGACCCAGTACTTC.